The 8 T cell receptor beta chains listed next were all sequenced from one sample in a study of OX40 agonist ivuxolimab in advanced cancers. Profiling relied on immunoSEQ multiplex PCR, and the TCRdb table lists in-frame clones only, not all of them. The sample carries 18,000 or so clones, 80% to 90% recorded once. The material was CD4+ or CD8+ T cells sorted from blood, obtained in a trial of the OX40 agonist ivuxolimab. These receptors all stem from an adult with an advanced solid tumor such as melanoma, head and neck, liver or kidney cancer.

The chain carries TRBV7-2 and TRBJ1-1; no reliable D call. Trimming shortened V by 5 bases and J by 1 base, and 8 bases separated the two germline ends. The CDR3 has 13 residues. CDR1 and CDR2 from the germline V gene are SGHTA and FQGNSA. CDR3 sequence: CASSRPPNTEAFF. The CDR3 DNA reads TGTGCCAGCAGCCGACCTCCGAACACTGAAGCTTTCTTT.

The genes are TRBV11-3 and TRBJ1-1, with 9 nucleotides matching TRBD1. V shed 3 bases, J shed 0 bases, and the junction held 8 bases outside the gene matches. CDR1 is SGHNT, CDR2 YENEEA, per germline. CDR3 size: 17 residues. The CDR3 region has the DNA TGTGCCAGCAGCTTTAAGGACAGGGGAGAGATGAACACTGAAGCTTTCTTT. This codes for CASSFKDRGEMNTEAFF.

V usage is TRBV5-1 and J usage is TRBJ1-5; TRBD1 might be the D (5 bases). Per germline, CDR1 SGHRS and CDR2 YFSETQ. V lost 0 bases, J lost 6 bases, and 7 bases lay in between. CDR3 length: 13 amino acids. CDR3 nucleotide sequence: TGCGCCAGCAGCTTGGAGGGACTTCAGCCCCAGCATTTT. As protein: CASSLEGLQPQHF.

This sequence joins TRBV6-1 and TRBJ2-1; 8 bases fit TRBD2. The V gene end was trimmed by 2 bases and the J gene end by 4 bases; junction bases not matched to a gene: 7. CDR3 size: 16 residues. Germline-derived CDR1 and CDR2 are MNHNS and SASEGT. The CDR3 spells CASSESVLADYNEQFF. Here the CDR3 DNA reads TGTGCCAGCAGTGAAAGTGTACTAGCGGATTACAATGAGCAGTTCTTC.

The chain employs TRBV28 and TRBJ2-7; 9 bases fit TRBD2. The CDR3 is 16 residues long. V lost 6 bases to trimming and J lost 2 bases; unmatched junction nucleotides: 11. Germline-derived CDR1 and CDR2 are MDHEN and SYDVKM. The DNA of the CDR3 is TGTGCCAGCAGGCTTGCTACTAGCGGGCCAACCTACGAGCAGTACTTC. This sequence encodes CASRLATSGPTYEQYF.

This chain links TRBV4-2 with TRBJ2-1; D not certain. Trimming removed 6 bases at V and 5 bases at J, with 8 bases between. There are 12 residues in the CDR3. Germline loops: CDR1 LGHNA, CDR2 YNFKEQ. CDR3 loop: CASSSRDNEQFF. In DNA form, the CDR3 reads TGTGCCAGCAGTTCCCGGGACAATGAGCAGTTCTTC.

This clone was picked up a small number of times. The CDR3 coding sequence is TGTGCCTTGGGCCACCCGGGGACTGAAGCTTTCTTT. Residues: CALGHPGTEAFF. The chain has TRBV30 and TRBJ1-1; D gene unclear. The V gene lost 7 bases and the J gene lost 5 bases, with 14 bases spanning the gap. Germline V lookup: CDR1 GTSNPN, CDR2 SVGIG (reference sequence). The CDR3 contains 12 residues. The full variable domain, with the rest looked up from reference TRBV30 and TRBJ1-1, is SQTIHQWPATLVQPVGSPLSLECTVEGTSNPNLYWYRQAAGRGLQLLFYSVGIGQISSEVPQNLSASRPQDRQFILSSKKLLLSDSGFYLCALGHPGTEAFFGQGTRLTVV.

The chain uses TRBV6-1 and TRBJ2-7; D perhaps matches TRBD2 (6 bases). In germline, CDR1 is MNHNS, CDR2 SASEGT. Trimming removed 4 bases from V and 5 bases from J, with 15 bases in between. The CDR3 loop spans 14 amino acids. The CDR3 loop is CASSGLADTHEQYF. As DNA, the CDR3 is TGTGCCAGCAGTGGATTAGCGGACACTCACGAGCAGTACTTC.